This T cell receptor beta chain was sequenced during a study of T cells in localized non-small cell lung cancer. Study-level points and caveats: A median roughly 57 of the top 100 tumor clones appeared in adjacent lung.

Measured with immunoSEQ multiplex PCR; TCRdb has only the in-frame clones, and not every one. Of around 40,000 clones in the sample, roughly 86% were seen once. Comments on this clone: Its specificity is not known.

The V and J ends lost 2 bases and 8 bases respectively, with 13 bases between them. Germline loops: CDR1 MNHEY, CDR2 SVGAGI. The CDR3 has 14 amino acids. This sequence joins TRBV6-5 and TRBJ2-1, with D perhaps TRBD2 (6 bases). This sequence originates from a man aged 35 to 69 with stage I lung adenocarcinoma. The specimen was peripheral blood, collected before any cancer treatment. In DNA, the CDR3 is TGTGCCAGCAGTTACGAGGCGGGGTGGGATGAGCAGTTCTTC. As protein: CASSYEAGWDEQFF.